A selection of T cell receptor beta chains follows, all from one sample in a study of OX40 agonist ivuxolimab in advanced cancers. Generated by immunoSEQ multiplex PCR, the TCRdb table keeps only in-frame clones and is missing some. The data contain about 41,000 clones, 88% of them singletons. Here the sequenced sample was CD4+ or CD8+ T cells sorted from blood, taken in a trial of the OX40 agonist ivuxolimab. The receptor set was obtained from an adult with an advanced solid tumor such as melanoma, head and neck, liver or kidney cancer. Each CDR3 is given with its conserved first and last residue. A D gene is named only where the DNA matches it firmly. Clone size is given for some rows only: seen once, a few or many times, or a class if the clone is expanded.

CDR3 DNA: TGTGCCAGCAGCTTCGGGGGTGGGAACAATGAGCAGTTCTTC
CDR3 protein: CASSFGGGNNEQFF
clone size: .
D gene: .
V gene: TRBV7-3
J gene: TRBJ2-1

CDR3 DNA: TGTGCCAGCAGTTTAGTCCGCAATGAAAAACTGTTTTTT
CDR3 protein: CASSLVRNEKLFF
clone size: .
D gene: .
V gene: TRBV27
J gene: TRBJ1-4

CDR3 DNA: TGTGCCAGCAGTTTCGGCCAGTCCACAGATACGCAGTATTTT
CDR3 protein: CASSFGQSTDTQYF
clone size: .
D gene: .
V gene: TRBV27
J gene: TRBJ2-3

CDR3 DNA: TGCGCCAGCAGCCCCAATTTACAGGGGAACTATGGCTACACCTTC
CDR3 protein: CASSPNLQGNYGYTF
clone size: once
D gene: TRBD1
V gene: TRBV4-1
J gene: TRBJ1-2

CDR3 DNA: TGTGCCAGCAGCTCGACTAGCGGGAACCTCTACGAGCAGTACTTC
CDR3 protein: CASSSTSGNLYEQYF
clone size: .
D gene: TRBD2
V gene: TRBV7-3
J gene: TRBJ2-7

CDR3 DNA: TGTGCCAGCAGTCGACTGGGACTAGCGGGAACACCAGATACGCAGTATTTT
CDR3 protein: CASSRLGLAGTPDTQYF
clone size: .
D gene: TRBD2
V gene: TRBV2
J gene: TRBJ2-3

CDR3 DNA: TGTGCCAGTAGTAAGTGGTCAAGTGTTAATGAAAAACTGTTTTTT
CDR3 protein: CASSKWSSVNEKLFF
clone size: .
D gene: .
V gene: TRBV19
J gene: TRBJ1-4

CDR3 DNA: TGTGCCAGCAGCTTGGGAGGGCTCACAGATACGCAGTATTTT
CDR3 protein: CASSLGGLTDTQYF
clone size: .
D gene: TRBD2
V gene: TRBV11-3
J gene: TRBJ2-3

CDR3 DNA: TGTGCCAGCAGTTTGGCCAGGGGAATGTATTACGAGCAGTACTTC
CDR3 protein: CASSLARGMYYEQYF
clone size: .
D gene: .
V gene: TRBV28
J gene: TRBJ2-7

CDR3 DNA: TGTGCCAGCAGCTTAGGGTCAGTATTGGCCGGGGAGCTGTTTTTT
CDR3 protein: CASSLGSVLAGELFF
clone size: .
D gene: .
V gene: TRBV11-2
J gene: TRBJ2-2

CDR3 DNA: TGTGCCAGCAGCCCGGGTGGCTACGAGCAGTACTTC
CDR3 protein: CASSPGGYEQYF
clone size: .
D gene: .
V gene: TRBV7-8
J gene: TRBJ2-7

CDR3 DNA: TGTGCCAGCTCACCAGGGGAGACCTACAATGAGCAGTTCTTC
CDR3 protein: CASSPGETYNEQFF
clone size: .
D gene: .
V gene: TRBV18
J gene: TRBJ2-1

CDR3 DNA: TGTGCCACCAGCAGAGAAGGGACTAGAGAAGACGAGCAGTACTTC
CDR3 protein: CATSREGTREDEQYF
clone size: .
D gene: TRBD2
V gene: TRBV15
J gene: TRBJ2-7

CDR3 DNA: TGTGCCAGCAGCTTAGAGGGCCTCTATGGCTACACCTTC
CDR3 protein: CASSLEGLYGYTF
clone size: .
D gene: .
V gene: TRBV11-2
J gene: TRBJ1-2

CDR3 DNA: TGTGCCAGCAGCTTCGGAGACACGCAGTACTTC
CDR3 protein: CASSFGDTQYF
clone size: .
D gene: .
V gene: TRBV13
J gene: TRBJ2-5

CDR3 DNA: TGTGCCAGCAGCGGAAAAATGTGGGACAGCAATGAGCAGTTCTTC
CDR3 protein: CASSGKMWDSNEQFF
clone size: .
D gene: TRBD1
V gene: TRBV9
J gene: TRBJ2-1

CDR3 DNA: TGTGCCAGCAGCGCGACAGAAAGCTCCTATAATTCACCCCTCCACTTT
CDR3 protein: CASSATESSYNSPLHF
clone size: .
D gene: .
V gene: TRBV2
J gene: TRBJ1-6

CDR3 DNA: TGTGCCAGCAGCGCGCCACCGACTCGAAGTTTAAGCACAGATACGCAGTATTTT
CDR3 protein: CASSAPPTRSLSTDTQYF
clone size: once
D gene: .
V gene: TRBV7-9
J gene: TRBJ2-3

CDR3 DNA: TGTGCCAGCAGCCCGCTGAGGGGTGGGTTCGAGCAGTACTTC
CDR3 protein: CASSPLRGGFEQYF
clone size: once
D gene: .
V gene: TRBV7-6
J gene: TRBJ2-7

CDR3 DNA: TGTGCCAGCAGGTTCCGGGGGTCCTATGTGCAGTACTTC
CDR3 protein: CASRFRGSYVQYF
clone size: .
D gene: .
V gene: TRBV27
J gene: TRBJ2-7

CDR3 DNA: TGTGCCAGCAGCTTTTTTATTCGGGAGATCGACTACGAGCAGTACTTC
CDR3 protein: CASSFFIREIDYEQYF
clone size: .
D gene: .
V gene: TRBV7-9
J gene: TRBJ2-7

CDR3 DNA: TGTGCCAGCAGCTTAGCCCCTCACGGCACCTACGAGCAGTACTTC
CDR3 protein: CASSLAPHGTYEQYF
clone size: .
D gene: .
V gene: TRBV11-2
J gene: TRBJ2-7

CDR3 DNA: TGTGCCAGCAGCTTGGCAGGGGGTTATTCCTACGAGCAGTACTTC
CDR3 protein: CASSLAGGYSYEQYF
clone size: .
D gene: TRBD1
V gene: TRBV11-2
J gene: TRBJ2-7

CDR3 DNA: TGTGCCAGCAGTTCCGGGACGGATGCCTACGAGCAGTACTTC
CDR3 protein: CASSSGTDAYEQYF
clone size: .
D gene: .
V gene: TRBV27
J gene: TRBJ2-7

CDR3 DNA: TGTGCCAGCAGCTTAACTTCAGGGGGGTCCCCGTACGAGCAGTACTTC
CDR3 protein: CASSLTSGGSPYEQYF
clone size: .
D gene: .
V gene: TRBV7-9
J gene: TRBJ2-7

CDR3 DNA: TGCGCCAGCAGCTTGGAGTTCGGGAGTTTGACAGATACGCAGTATTTT
CDR3 protein: CASSLEFGSLTDTQYF
clone size: .
D gene: .
V gene: TRBV5-1
J gene: TRBJ2-3

CDR3 DNA: TGTGCCAGCAGTTTATTCTCCAGGTCTGACGAGCAGTACTTC
CDR3 protein: CASSLFSRSDEQYF
clone size: .
D gene: .
V gene: TRBV27
J gene: TRBJ2-7

CDR3 DNA: TGTGCCAGCAGGTACGGGCGGACTGAAGCTTTCTTT
CDR3 protein: CASRYGRTEAFF
clone size: .
D gene: .
V gene: TRBV28
J gene: TRBJ1-1

CDR3 DNA: TGCAGCTGTTTTGCGTACAGGAACGAAGAGACCCAGTACTTC
CDR3 protein: CSCFAYRNEETQYF
clone size: .
D gene: .
V gene: TRBV29-1
J gene: TRBJ2-5

CDR3 DNA: TGCGCCAGCAGCCAGGATAATTCGGATTACAATGAGCAGTTCTTC
CDR3 protein: CASSQDNSDYNEQFF
clone size: .
D gene: .
V gene: TRBV4-1
J gene: TRBJ2-1

CDR3 DNA: TGTGCCAGCAGCCTGGGGGCAGGGACGAACACCGGGGAGCTGTTTTTT
CDR3 protein: CASSLGAGTNTGELFF
clone size: .
D gene: .
V gene: TRBV27
J gene: TRBJ2-2

CDR3 DNA: TGTGCCAGCAGCCATCCACCCAGGGGCGGTAGCACAGATACGCAGTATTTT
CDR3 protein: CASSHPPRGGSTDTQYF
clone size: .
D gene: .
V gene: TRBV14
J gene: TRBJ2-3

CDR3 DNA: TGCGCCAGCAGCTGCGCTAACCGGGTGCCGGCAGGGGAGGGACAAGAGACCCAGTACTTC
CDR3 protein: CASSCANRVPAGEGQETQYF
clone size: .
D gene: .
V gene: TRBV4-1
J gene: TRBJ2-5

CDR3 DNA: TGTGCCAGCAGTTTGGGACAGGGGGCGTTAAGCCCTGATACGCAGTATTTT
CDR3 protein: CASSLGQGALSPDTQYF
clone size: .
D gene: TRBD1
V gene: TRBV28
J gene: TRBJ2-3

CDR3 DNA: TGTGCCAGCTCACCAGGGGGGGACGCAAGCAATCAGCCCCAGCATTTT
CDR3 protein: CASSPGGDASNQPQHF
clone size: .
D gene: .
V gene: TRBV18
J gene: TRBJ1-5

CDR3 DNA: TGTGCCAGCAGCTTAGCGCGGAGACAGGGGTTTGAAAAACTGTTTTTT
CDR3 protein: CASSLARRQGFEKLFF
clone size: .
D gene: TRBD1
V gene: TRBV7-9
J gene: TRBJ1-4

CDR3 DNA: TGTGCCACGGGGGTGGTTCCCAATCAGCCCCAGCATTTT
CDR3 protein: CATGVVPNQPQHF
clone size: .
D gene: .
V gene: TRBV28
J gene: TRBJ1-5

CDR3 DNA: TGTGCCAGCAGCGTAGTAGGGAATCAAGAGACCCAGTACTTC
CDR3 protein: CASSVVGNQETQYF
clone size: once
D gene: .
V gene: TRBV9
J gene: TRBJ2-5

CDR3 DNA: TGTGCCAGCATTCCCGGTCGGGGGACAGGGAAAATTACCCTCTACGAGCAGTACTTC
CDR3 protein: CASIPGRGTGKITLYEQYF
clone size: .
D gene: TRBD1
V gene: TRBV28
J gene: TRBJ2-7

CDR3 DNA: TGCGCCAGCAGCTTGGGGGACAGGGCCTTGAAAACTGAAGCTTTCTTT
CDR3 protein: CASSLGDRALKTEAFF
clone size: .
D gene: TRBD1
V gene: TRBV5-1
J gene: TRBJ1-1

CDR3 DNA: TGTGCCAGCAGTTTAGGGTACACCGGGGAGCTGTTTTTT
CDR3 protein: CASSLGYTGELFF
clone size: .
D gene: .
V gene: TRBV28
J gene: TRBJ2-2

CDR3 DNA: TGTGCCAGCAGCGTAGGGGAGACTGGAAACACCATATATTTT
CDR3 protein: CASSVGETGNTIYF
clone size: .
D gene: .
V gene: TRBV9
J gene: TRBJ1-3

CDR3 DNA: TGTGCCAGTAGTGGCACAGCTTCTAGCACAGATACGCAGTATTTT
CDR3 protein: CASSGTASSTDTQYF
clone size: .
D gene: .
V gene: TRBV19
J gene: TRBJ2-3

CDR3 DNA: TGTGCCAGCAGTGACGAGGCGGGAGGGCCAACAGATACGCAGTATTTT
CDR3 protein: CASSDEAGGPTDTQYF
clone size: .
D gene: TRBD2
V gene: TRBV6-4
J gene: TRBJ2-3

CDR3 DNA: TGTGCCAGCAGTTTAGTCGGGGACAATCCGGTTGATGGCTACACCTTC
CDR3 protein: CASSLVGDNPVDGYTF
clone size: .
D gene: .
V gene: TRBV27
J gene: TRBJ1-2

CDR3 DNA: TGTGCCAGCAGCTTGCAGCCCAGCGAGCAGTACTTC
CDR3 protein: CASSLQPSEQYF
clone size: .
D gene: .
V gene: TRBV5-6
J gene: TRBJ2-7

CDR3 DNA: TGTGCCTGGAGTTCACCAGGGACAGGGGGCGTCTATGGCTACACCTTC
CDR3 protein: CAWSSPGTGGVYGYTF
clone size: .
D gene: TRBD1
V gene: TRBV30
J gene: TRBJ1-2

CDR3 DNA: TGTGCCAGCAAGCCTTCTAGCGGACTCTCCTACGAGCAGTACTTC
CDR3 protein: CASKPSSGLSYEQYF
clone size: .
D gene: TRBD2
V gene: TRBV2
J gene: TRBJ2-7

CDR3 DNA: TGTGCCAGCAGCCACCCTCGCCAGAAGGTTTTCCAAGAGACCCAGTACTTC
CDR3 protein: CASSHPRQKVFQETQYF
clone size: .
D gene: .
V gene: TRBV7-8
J gene: TRBJ2-5

CDR3 DNA: TGTGCCAGCAGTCAGCAAAGACAGGGGGAAGAGACCCAGTACTTC
CDR3 protein: CASSQQRQGEETQYF
clone size: .
D gene: TRBD1
V gene: TRBV2
J gene: TRBJ2-5

CDR3 DNA: TGTGCCAGCAGTGATAAAGTGAGCGGGAGATGGGCCCAGTACTTC
CDR3 protein: CASSDKVSGRWAQYF
clone size: .
D gene: TRBD2
V gene: TRBV2
J gene: TRBJ2-5

CDR3 DNA: TGTGCCAGCAGGGACAGGACTAGCGGGAGGGAGAGGAGATGGGAGACCCAGTACTTC
CDR3 protein: CASRDRTSGRERRWETQYF
clone size: .
D gene: TRBD2
V gene: TRBV28
J gene: TRBJ2-5

CDR3 DNA: TGTGCCAGCAGTGGGGATCCTGGCGGGACCGGGGAGCTGTTTTTT
CDR3 protein: CASSGDPGGTGELFF
clone size: .
D gene: .
V gene: TRBV6-4
J gene: TRBJ2-2

CDR3 DNA: TGTGCCAGCAGCCAAGTCGGGGGTTCGGAGACCCAGTACTTC
CDR3 protein: CASSQVGGSETQYF
clone size: .
D gene: .
V gene: TRBV14
J gene: TRBJ2-5

CDR3 DNA: TGTGCCAGCAGCGTAGCTGGGAGGGAGGAGACCCAGTACTTC
CDR3 protein: CASSVAGREETQYF
clone size: .
D gene: TRBD2
V gene: TRBV9
J gene: TRBJ2-5

CDR3 DNA: TGCGCCAGCAGCCATCCCTCGACAGATTTTAACACTGAAGCTTTCTTT
CDR3 protein: CASSHPSTDFNTEAFF
clone size: .
D gene: .
V gene: TRBV5-1
J gene: TRBJ1-1

CDR3 DNA: TGTGCCAGCAGTTTATTAGCCCTTGGTCGGCAGAGTAGCAATCAGCCCCAGCATTTT
CDR3 protein: CASSLLALGRQSSNQPQHF
clone size: .
D gene: .
V gene: TRBV28
J gene: TRBJ1-5

CDR3 DNA: TGTGCCAGCAGTCCGACAGGGAGCACCGGGGAGCTGTTTTTT
CDR3 protein: CASSPTGSTGELFF
clone size: .
D gene: TRBD1
V gene: TRBV27
J gene: TRBJ2-2

CDR3 DNA: TGTGCCAGCAGCTTAACGCGGGAGGGCCCCGGGGAGCTGTTTTTT
CDR3 protein: CASSLTREGPGELFF
clone size: few
D gene: TRBD2
V gene: TRBV7-3
J gene: TRBJ2-2